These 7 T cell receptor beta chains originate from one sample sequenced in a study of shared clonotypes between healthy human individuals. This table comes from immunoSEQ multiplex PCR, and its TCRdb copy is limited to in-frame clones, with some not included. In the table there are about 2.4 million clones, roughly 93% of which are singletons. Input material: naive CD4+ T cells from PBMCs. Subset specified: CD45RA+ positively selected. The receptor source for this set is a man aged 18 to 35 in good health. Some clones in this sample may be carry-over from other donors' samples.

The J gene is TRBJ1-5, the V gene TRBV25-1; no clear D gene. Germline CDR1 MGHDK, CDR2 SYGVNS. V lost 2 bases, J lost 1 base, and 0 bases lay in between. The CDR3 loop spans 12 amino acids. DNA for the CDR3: TGTGCCAGCAGTGAAAGCAATCAGCCCCAGCATTTT. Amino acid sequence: CASSESNQPQHF. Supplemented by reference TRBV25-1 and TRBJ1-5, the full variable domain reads EADIYQTPRYLVIGTGKKITLECSQTMGHDKMYWYQQDPGMELHLIHYSYGVNSTEKGDLSSESTVSRIRTEHFPLTLESARPSHTSQYLCASSESNQPQHFGDGTRLSIL.

The CDR3 DNA sequence: TGTGCCAGTAGTAGGGGACGGCTGGACACCTCCTACGAGCAGTACTTC. Translation gives CASSRGRLDTSYEQYF. The rearrangement links TRBV19 to TRBJ2-7; D may be TRBD1 or TRBD2 (5 bases each). This CDR3 spans 16 amino acids. Trimming pared 4 bases from V and 0 bases from J, leaving 16 bases between. Per the germline V gene, CDR1 is LNHDA and CDR2 is SQIVND (reference sequence).

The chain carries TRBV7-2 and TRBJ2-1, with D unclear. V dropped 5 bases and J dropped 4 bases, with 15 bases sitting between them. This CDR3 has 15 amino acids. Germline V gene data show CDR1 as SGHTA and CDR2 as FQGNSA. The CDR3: CASSPRRRGYNEQFF. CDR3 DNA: TGTGCCAGCAGCCCAAGACGACGTGGGTACAATGAGCAGTTCTTC.

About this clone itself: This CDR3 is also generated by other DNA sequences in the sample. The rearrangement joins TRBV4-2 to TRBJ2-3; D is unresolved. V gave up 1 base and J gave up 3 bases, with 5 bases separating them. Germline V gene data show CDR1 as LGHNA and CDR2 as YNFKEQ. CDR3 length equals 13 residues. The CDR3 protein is CASSQVGTDTQYF. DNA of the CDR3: TGTGCCAGCAGCCAAGTGGGGACAGATACGCAGTATTTT.

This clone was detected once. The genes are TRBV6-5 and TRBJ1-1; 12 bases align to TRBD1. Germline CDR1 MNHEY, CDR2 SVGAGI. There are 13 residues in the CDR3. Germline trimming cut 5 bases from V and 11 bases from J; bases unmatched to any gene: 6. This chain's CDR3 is CASSPGQGAPAFF. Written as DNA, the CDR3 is TGTGCCAGCAGTCCGGGACAGGGGGCGCCGGCTTTCTTT.

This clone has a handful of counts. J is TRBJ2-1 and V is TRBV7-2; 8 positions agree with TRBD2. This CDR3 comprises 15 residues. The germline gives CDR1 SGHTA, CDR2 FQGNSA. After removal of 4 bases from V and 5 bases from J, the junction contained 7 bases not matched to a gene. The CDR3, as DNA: TGTGCCAGCAGCTCAAGAGGACTAGCAGACAATGAGCAGTTCTTC. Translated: CASSSRGLADNEQFF.

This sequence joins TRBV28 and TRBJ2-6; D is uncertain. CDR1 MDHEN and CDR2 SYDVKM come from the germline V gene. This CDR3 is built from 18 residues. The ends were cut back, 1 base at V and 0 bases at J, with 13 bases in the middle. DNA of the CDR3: TGTGCCAGCAGTTTATTCCGTCGGGCCAGCTCTGGGGCCAACGTCCTGACTTTC. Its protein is CASSLFRRASSGANVLTF.